This entry concerns a single T cell receptor beta chain. Its antigen remains unknown. Germline V lookup: CDR1 PRHDT, CDR2 FYEKMQ (reference sequence). J gave up 5 bases and V 4 bases, and 11 bases lay outside the gene matches. The CDR3 runs to 16 residues. This sample is part of a study of cytomegalovirus exposure and HLA in healthy donors. Study-level findings and limits: Specificity for CMV antigens was confirmed in vitro for a few of the CMV-associated chains. Researchers left out some V segments, among them TRBV6-2 and TRBV6-3, as indistinguishable. Diagnosis of cytomegalovirus status made by the classifier reportedly showed high specificity and sensitivity.

In the PCR, 60 Vbeta and 13 Jbeta primers were used. Authors' processing steps: Roughly 10 million shared chains were among 80 million or so unique TCR beta chains counted in a later analysis. Generated by immunoSEQ multiplex PCR, the TCRdb table keeps only in-frame clones and is missing some. Clone size and V and J calls were adopted from that table, with D and trimming inferred from the DNA. The sample includes some 150,000 clones, around 79% seen only once; the top ten take 7.7%. The sample comprised PBMCs. The V gene is TRBV13, the J gene TRBJ1-1; 9 bases agree with TRBD1. The receptor's source is a man younger than 45 in good health and CMV-seropositive. This chain's CDR3 is CASSSRDRVPKTEAFF. CDR3 nucleotides: TGTGCCAGCAGCTCCCGGGACAGGGTGCCAAAGACTGAAGCTTTCTTT.